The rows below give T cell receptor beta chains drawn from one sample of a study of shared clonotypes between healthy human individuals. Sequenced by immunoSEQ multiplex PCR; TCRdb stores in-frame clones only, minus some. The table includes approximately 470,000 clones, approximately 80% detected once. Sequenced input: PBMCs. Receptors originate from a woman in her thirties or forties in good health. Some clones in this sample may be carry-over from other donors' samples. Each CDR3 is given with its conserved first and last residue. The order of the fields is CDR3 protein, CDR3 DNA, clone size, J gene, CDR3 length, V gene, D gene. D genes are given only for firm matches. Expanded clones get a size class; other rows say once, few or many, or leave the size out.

CASSLRTGEEKLFF TGTGCCAGCAGCTTAAGGACAGGGGAGGAAAAACTGTTTTTT once TRBJ1-4 14 TRBV7-2 TRBD1
CASSLGLAGTSSYNEQFF TGTGCCAGCAGCCTGGGACTAGCGGGCACGAGCTCCTACAATGAGCAGTTCTTC NA TRBJ2-1 18 TRBV7-9 TRBD2
CASSLATSGSRNEQFF TGTGCCAGCAGCTTAGCGACTAGCGGGAGTAGGAATGAGCAGTTCTTC NA TRBJ2-1 16 TRBV7-6 TRBD2
CASSEENTGVPNTQYF TGTGCCAGCAGTGAGGAGAACACAGGGGTCCCCAATACGCAGTATTTT NA TRBJ2-3 16 TRBV6-4 TRBD1
CASRVFGELFF TGTGCCAGTAGGGTCTTCGGGGAGCTGTTTTTT NA TRBJ2-2 11 TRBV19 NA
CAWSSQGVTAYEQYF TGTGCCTGGAGTTCGCAGGGGGTCACTGCCTACGAGCAGTACTTC NA TRBJ2-7 15 TRBV30 TRBD1
CATRGGYEQYF TGCGCCACCAGAGGAGGTTACGAGCAGTACTTC few TRBJ2-7 11 TRBV10-2 NA
CASSASPGQSTDTQYF TGTGCCAGCAGTGCAAGCCCGGGACAGAGCACAGATACGCAGTATTTT NA TRBJ2-3 16 TRBV25-1 TRBD1
CASSLGGRGRAGETQYF TGTGCCAGCAGCTTAGGCGGGCGCGGGAGGGCGGGGGAGACCCAGTACTTC NA TRBJ2-5 17 TRBV7-2 TRBD2
CASSIPGLAAHNEQFF TGTGCCAGTAGTATCCCCGGACTAGCGGCCCACAATGAGCAGTTCTTC few TRBJ2-1 16 TRBV19 TRBD2
CATSSRKTVNNDEQFF TGTGCCACCAGCAGCAGGAAGACGGTAAATAACGATGAGCAGTTCTTC many TRBJ2-1 16 TRBV15 NA
CATSRAPWGGGTDTQYF TGTGCCACCAGCAGGGCCCCGTGGGGCGGGGGAACAGATACGCAGTATTTT once TRBJ2-3 17 TRBV15 TRBD2
CASSLAHTNTGELFF TGTGCCAGCAGCTTAGCGCACACGAACACCGGGGAGCTGTTTTTT NA TRBJ2-2 15 TRBV7-2 NA
CASSTGLGYTF TGTGCCAGCAGTACAGGGCTAGGCTACACCTTC NA TRBJ1-2 11 TRBV28 NA
CASSLVRGTEVPGELFF TGTGCCAGCAGCTTAGTACGCGGGACGGAGGTACCCGGGGAGCTGTTTTTT NA TRBJ2-2 17 TRBV7-8 NA
CASSESQGIQPQHF TGCGCCAGCAGTGAGTCGCAGGGGATTCAGCCCCAGCATTTT NA TRBJ1-5 14 TRBV10-2 NA